A selection of T cell receptor beta chains follows, all from one sample in a study of T cell repertoires in cytomegalovirus infection. TCRdb re-called the reads with MiXCR, one entry per CDR3 protein. Altogether 510,000 or so distinct CDR3 sequences are present, more than 25% being singletons, with the ten largest covering less than 15%. Sequenced sample: PBMCs. These receptors were collected from a human donor in good health (CMV status not recorded). Some clones in this sample may be carry-over from other donors' samples. Each CDR3 is given with its conserved first and last residue. A D gene is named only where the DNA matches it firmly. Rows give clone size only sometimes, using once, few, many, or a class for an expanded clone.

clone size	D gene	J gene	CDR3 length	V gene	CDR3 protein	CDR3 DNA
.	.	TRBJ1-5	13	TRBV12-3/TRBV12-4	CASSLNQNQPQHF	TGTGCCAGCAGTTTAAACCAGAATCAGCCCCAGCATTTT
few	TRBD2	TRBJ2-7	14	TRBV7-2	CASSIGLASYEQYF	TGTGCCAGCAGCATAGGACTAGCTAGCTACGAGCAGTACTTC
.	TRBD2	TRBJ2-3	14	TRBV6-1	CASSEWRGTDTQYF	TGTGCCAGCAGTGAATGGCGGGGGACAGATACGCAGTATTTT
.	.	TRBJ1-4	15	TRBV19	CARWTAAGTNEKLFF	TGTGCCAGATGGACAGCGGCCGGGACTAATGAAAAACTGTTTTTT
many	.	TRBJ2-5	13	TRBV12-3/TRBV12-4	CASSLAGTETQYF	TGTGCCAGCAGTTTGGCGGGTACAGAGACCCAGTACTTC
many	.	TRBJ2-3	14	TRBV7-2	CASSLVGPTDTQYF	TGTGCCAGCAGCTTAGTGGGACCCACAGATACGCAGTATTTT
.	TRBD2	TRBJ2-7	15	TRBV6-2/TRBV6-3	CASKPSGTKTYEQYF	TGTGCCAGCAAACCTAGCGGGACGAAGACCTACGAGCAGTACTTC
.	.	TRBJ1-2	15	TRBV12-3/TRBV12-4	CASSLAAGSSYGYTF	TGTGCCAGCAGTTTAGCCGCAGGGTCGTCTTATGGCTACACCTTC
few	.	TRBJ1-1	16	TRBV7-9	CASSLGTAFGGTEAFF	TGTGCCAGCAGCTTAGGGACCGCCTTTGGGGGCACTGAAGCTTTCTTT
.	TRBD2	TRBJ2-7	15	TRBV29-1	CSAQPGTSGRHEQYF	TGCAGCGCCCAGCCCGGGACTAGCGGGAGACACGAGCAGTACTTC
.	.	TRBJ2-3	13	TRBV6-2/TRBV6-3	CASRGAPVDTQYF	TGTGCCAGCAGGGGGGCCCCAGTGGATACGCAGTATTTT
few	TRBD2	TRBJ2-3	17	TRBV4-3	CASSQDPLAGGSDTQYF	TGCGCCAGCAGCCAAGATCCCCTAGCGGGAGGGTCAGATACGCAGTATTTT
.	TRBD2	TRBJ2-1	16	TRBV5-1	CASSLFLAATYNEQFF	TGCGCCAGCAGCTTATTTCTAGCGGCTACCTACAATGAGCAGTTCTTC
many	.	TRBJ1-2	14	TRBV5-6	CASSGIPGARGYTF	TGTGCCAGCAGCGGGATCCCGGGGGCGCGTGGCTACACCTTC
.	.	TRBJ2-2	13	TRBV11-2	CASSSLKAGELFF	TGTGCCAGCAGCAGCCTTAAGGCCGGGGAGCTGTTTTTT
.	.	TRBJ1-1	15	TRBV6-1	CASSVGLTMNTEAFF	TGTGCCAGCAGTGTAGGACTGACTATGAACACTGAAGCTTTCTTT
many	.	TRBJ2-3	13	TRBV12-3/TRBV12-4	CASSLETRPVSYF	TGTGCCAGCAGTCTTGAGACTCGCCCAGTCTCGTATTTT
many	TRBD2	TRBJ2-3	18	TRBV7-2	CASSLAVTSGRALDTQYF	TGTGCCAGCAGCTTAGCCGTAACTAGCGGGAGGGCCCTAGATACGCAGTATTTT
.	TRBD2	TRBJ2-7	15	TRBV4-1	CASSQGDGRAYEQYF	TGCGCCAGCAGCCAAGGGGACGGGAGGGCCTACGAGCAGTACTTC
.	.	TRBJ1-5	16	TRBV19	CASSIPSNRVDQPQHF	TGTGCCAGTAGTATTCCCTCGAACAGGGTAGATCAGCCCCAGCATTTT
.	TRBD1	TRBJ1-6	16	TRBV20-1	CSAGWTGVSYNSPLHF	TGCAGTGCTGGGTGGACAGGGGTCTCCTATAATTCACCCCTCCACTTT
.	TRBD2	TRBJ2-1	15	TRBV20-1	CSAKGLADTGGEQFF	TGCAGTGCTAAGGGACTAGCGGACACCGGCGGTGAGCAGTTCTTC
.	.	TRBJ1-1	15	TRBV5-1	CASSPRTVMNTEAFF	TGCGCCAGCAGCCCAAGGACAGTTATGAACACTGAAGCTTTCTTT
.	.	TRBJ2-7	15	TRBV7-9	CASSWPGTPTYEQYF	TGTGCCAGCAGCTGGCCCGGGACACCTACCTACGAGCAGTACTTC
many	.	TRBJ2-3	16	TRBV28	CASSPGRGLRTDTQYF	TGTGCCAGCAGTCCGGGTCGGGGTTTACGCACAGATACGCAGTATTTT
.	TRBD2	TRBJ2-1	14	TRBV11-2	CASSLGIGGNEQFF	TGTGCCAGCAGCTTAGGTATCGGGGGGAATGAGCAGTTCTTC
.	.	TRBJ1-3	15	TRBV29-1	CSVGGLHRSGNTIYF	TGCAGCGTTGGGGGACTACACCGCTCTGGAAACACCATATATTTT
.	.	TRBJ1-1	13	TRBV6-5	CASSFYRDQEAFF	TGTGCCAGCAGTTTCTACAGGGACCAGGAAGCTTTCTTT
.	.	TRBJ2-5	13	TRBV19	CASSMVNRETQYF	TGTGCCAGTAGTATGGTTAATCGTGAGACCCAGTACTTC
.	.	TRBJ2-1	15	TRBV15	CATSRGGDWYNEQFF	TGTGCCACCAGCAGAGGGGGGGACTGGTACAATGAGCAGTTCTTC
few	.	TRBJ1-5	12	TRBV30	CAWSPNGQPQHF	TGTGCCTGGAGTCCCAACGGCCAGCCCCAGCATTTT
.	.	TRBJ2-1	14	TRBV19	CASTRAHLYNEQFF	TGTGCCAGTACCCGGGCCCACCTCTACAATGAGCAGTTCTTC
few	.	TRBJ2-2	16	TRBV4-3	CASSQNRLPNTGELFF	TGCGCCAGCAGCCAAAACAGACTCCCGAACACCGGGGAGCTGTTTTTT
.	.	TRBJ2-3	14	TRBV18	CASSPLRSGDTQYF	TGTGCCAGCTCACCCCTTAGATCCGGAGATACGCAGTATTTT
few	.	TRBJ2-3	13	TRBV6-1	CASSRRLPNTQYF	TGTGCCAGCAGCCGACGACTCCCCAATACGCAGTATTTT
many	TRBD1	TRBJ2-5	14	TRBV11-3	CASSLGQGTKTQYF	TGTGCCAGCAGCTTAGGACAGGGGACGAAGACCCAGTACTTC
few	.	TRBJ2-5	14	TRBV28	CASSPRLREETQYF	TGTGCCAGCAGTCCCAGGCTCCGGGAGGAGACCCAGTACTTC
many	.	TRBJ1-6	15	TRBV7-2	CASTFRAVDNSPLHF	TGTGCCAGCACCTTCCGGGCCGTCGATAATTCACCCCTCCACTTT
many	TRBD2	TRBJ2-1	16	TRBV7-2	CASSLLSGLAGNEQFF	TGTGCCAGCAGCTTACTGTCTGGACTAGCGGGAAATGAGCAGTTCTTC
once	.	TRBJ1-4	14	TRBV7-9	CASSLRQNNEKLFF	TGTGCCAGCAGCTTACGACAGAACAATGAAAAACTGTTTTTT
few	.	TRBJ1-2	13	TRBV19	CASSMYTKEGYTF	TGTGCCAGTAGTATGTACACAAAGGAAGGCTACACCTTC
.	TRBD1	TRBJ2-2	18	TRBV9	CASSAVGGQGVSAGELFF	TGTGCCAGCAGCGCCGTAGGGGGACAGGGAGTTTCGGCCGGGGAGCTGTTTTTT
few	.	TRBJ1-4	15	TRBV27	CASGPSGPTNEKLFF	TGTGCCAGCGGCCCTTCAGGCCCCACTAATGAAAAACTGTTTTTT
.	.	TRBJ2-3	12	TRBV20-1	CSARKGTDTQYF	TGCAGTGCTAGGAAGGGCACAGATACGCAGTATTTT
.	.	TRBJ2-6	19	TRBV4-3	CASSQAAATTFSGANVLTF	TGCGCCAGCAGCCAAGCCGCGGCAACAACATTCTCTGGGGCCAACGTCCTGACTTTC
few	.	TRBJ2-1	11	TRBV11-3	CASSWEDEQFF	TGTGCCAGCAGCTGGGAGGATGAGCAGTTCTTC
.	TRBD2	TRBJ2-5	13	TRBV20-1	CSGLGTSKETQYF	TGCAGTGGTCTTGGGACTAGCAAAGAGACCCAGTACTTC
few	TRBD1	TRBJ2-1	16	TRBV4-1	CASSHRGQGWDNEQFF	TGCGCCAGCAGCCATAGGGGACAGGGGTGGGACAATGAGCAGTTCTTC
.	.	TRBJ2-7	16	TRBV6-6	CASSPRLGLITYEQYF	TGTGCCAGCAGCCCCCGTTTGGGCCTTATAACCTACGAGCAGTACTTC
few	.	TRBJ2-5	16	TRBV7-2	CASSLFGALPQETQYF	TGTGCCAGCAGCTTATTTGGGGCCCTGCCACAAGAGACCCAGTACTTC
.	.	TRBJ2-6	15	TRBV19	CASGSWRAGANVLTF	TGTGCCAGTGGAAGTTGGCGCGCTGGGGCCAACGTCCTGACTTTC
.	.	TRBJ2-5	16	TRBV20-1	CSGGQQGRFRGETQYF	TGCAGTGGGGGTCAGCAGGGCAGGTTTCGCGGAGAGACCCAGTACTTC
.	.	TRBJ1-1	14	TRBV5-4	CASSQEVWDTEAFF	TGTGCCAGCAGCCAGGAGGTCTGGGACACTGAAGCTTTCTTT